A single sample is the source of the 17 T cell receptor beta chains below, sequenced in a study of cytomegalovirus exposure and HLA in healthy donors. The PCR used 60 Vbeta and 13 Jbeta primers. Only in-frame clones appear in the TCRdb table, and some are missing; sequencing was by immunoSEQ multiplex PCR. The repertoire includes about 140,000 clones, around 82% of them detected once, and approximately 6.3% sits in the top ten. Sequencing was done on a sample of PBMCs. The source of these receptors is a man in his forties or fifties in good health and CMV-seropositive.

This clone was seen just once. The chain is built from TRBV30 and TRBJ2-7; 15 nucleotides agree with TRBD2. The germline V gene has CDR1 GTSNPN and CDR2 SVGIG (reference sequence). The junction had 11 bases not matched to a gene; V was cut back by 4 bases and J by 1 base. This CDR3 comprises 18 residues. CDR3 nucleotide sequence: TGTGCCTGGAACACTCCGGGACTAGCGGGAGGACGGTCCTACGAGCAGTACTTC. Encoded protein: CAWNTPGLAGGRSYEQYF.

The count of this clone is one. V and J are TRBV29-1 and TRBJ2-1; 11 bases fit TRBD2. In germline, CDR1 is SQVTM, CDR2 ANQGSEA. Trimming took 7 bases from V and 4 from J; bases not matched to a gene: 3. This CDR3 comprises 13 residues. CDR3 amino acids: CSASSGGYNEQFF. CDR3 sequence (DNA): TGCAGCGCATCTAGCGGGGGGTACAATGAGCAGTTCTTC.

The rearrangement joins TRBV13 to TRBJ2-7; TRBD2 aligns across 8 bases. Germline CDR1 PRHDT, CDR2 FYEKMQ (reference sequence). CDR3 size: 17 residues. V lost 1 base and J lost 3; bases outside the gene matches: 11. CDR3 coding DNA: TGTGCCAGCAGCTTAGAGTCGCTAGCGGGCACAAACTACGAGCAGTACTTC. This translates into CASSLESLAGTNYEQYF. The full variable domain, in which reference TRBV13 and TRBJ2-7 provide the parts outside the CDR3, is AAGVIQSPRHLIKEKRETATLKCYPIPRHDTVYWYQQGPGQDPQFLISFYEKMQSDKGSIPDRFSAQQFSDYHSELNMSSLELGDSALYFCASSLESLAGTNYEQYFGPGTRLTVT.

This sequence joins TRBV18 and TRBJ1-2; tentatively, D is TRBD1 (6 bases). Germline CDR1 is KGHSH and CDR2 is LQKENI. V was trimmed by 3 bases and J by 8 bases, leaving 13 bases between them. The CDR3 runs to 13 residues. In DNA form, the CDR3 reads TGTGCCAGCTCACCGGGGCTCCAGGGGGGCTACACCTTC. It yields the protein CASSPGLQGGYTF. The variable domain in full, completed from reference TRBV18 and TRBJ1-2, reads NAGVMQNPRHLVRRRGQEARLRCSPMKGHSHVYWYRQLPEEGLKFMVYLQKENIIDESGMPKERFSAEFPKEGPSILRIQQVVRGDSAAYFCASSPGLQGGYTFGSGTRLTVV.

The gene calls are TRBV2 and TRBJ2-5, with a tentative D call TRBD1 (5 bases). Germline V CDR1 and CDR2: SNHLY, FYNNEI. V lost 8 bases and J 5 bases, leaving 18 bases between the germline ends. The CDR3 loop spans 14 amino acids. CDR3 sequence reads: CASRTTAVRETQYF. The CDR3 region has the DNA TGTGCCAGCCGAACGACAGCCGTTCGGGAGACCCAGTACTTC.

This clone was detected once. The chain couples TRBV5-8 to TRBJ2-3; the D gene is possibly TRBD2 (7 bases). The CDR3 loop spans 16 amino acids. Germline CDR1 reads SGHTS; CDR2 reads YDEGEE. V lost 7 bases to trimming and J lost 4 bases, with 22 bases between them. This CDR3 reads CASCLGGGGGSDTQYF. The DNA for the CDR3 is TGTGCCAGCTGCCTAGGAGGAGGGGGAGGGTCAGATACGCAGTATTTT.

The chain employs TRBV18 and TRBJ2-7; 9 nucleotides match TRBD1. Germline-derived CDR1 and CDR2 are KGHSH and LQKENI. J lost 0 bases, V lost 0 bases, and 6 bases had no gene match. This CDR3 contains 17 residues. The CDR3 is CASSPPLGQGPSYEQYF. CDR3 DNA sequence: TGTGCCAGCTCACCACCCTTGGGACAGGGCCCCTCCTACGAGCAGTACTTC.

This chain connects TRBV10-3 to TRBJ2-7; no definite D call. The CDR3 covers 12 residues. The V gene's germline CDR1 is ENHRY and CDR2 SYGVKD. Trimming shortened V by 3 bases and J by 2 bases, and 5 bases separated the two germline ends. The CDR3 protein is CAISDSAYEQYF. For the CDR3, the DNA is TGTGCCATCAGTGATTCCGCCTACGAGCAGTACTTC.

Comments on this clone: The CDR3 does not end in the conserved phenylalanine or tryptophan, so this is likely a read error. The chain combines TRBV5-1 with TRBJ1-5; tentatively, D is TRBD1 (5 bases). The CDR3 is made up of 15 amino acids. Germline CDR1 SGHRS, CDR2 YFSETQ. V lost 0 bases, J lost 3 bases, and 10 bases lay in between. DNA for the CDR3: TGCGCCAGCAGCTTGGAAGGGGCGGACAATCAGCCCCAGCATCTT. The encoded protein is CASSLEGADNQPQHL.

This clone was observed a single time. This chain uses TRBV6-1 with TRBJ1-2, with D unresolved. This CDR3 region has 15 residues. The V end was cut by 3 bases, the J end by 0 bases, with 11 bases between. The germline V gene has CDR1 MNHNS and CDR2 SASEGT. Here the CDR3 DNA reads TGTGCCAGCAGTGAGATCATTCCAGCTAACTATGGCTACACCTTC. As protein: CASSEIIPANYGYTF.

The chain uses TRBV6-6 and TRBJ2-7, with 10 bases aligning to TRBD1. J gave up 4 bases and V 6 bases, and 3 bases lay outside the gene matches. Germline values: CDR1 MNHNY, CDR2 SVGAGI (reference sequence). The CDR3 consists of 13 residues. The CDR3 loop is CASRTGGLYEQYF. In DNA form, the CDR3 reads TGTGCCAGCAGGACAGGGGGCTTATACGAGCAGTACTTC.

Only one count was recorded for this clone. The chain links TRBV27 to TRBJ1-5; D uncertain. The CDR3 is made up of 13 amino acids. The V gene lost 3 bases and the J gene lost 5 bases, with 8 bases spanning the gap. CDR1 and CDR2 from the germline V gene are MNHEY and SMNVEV (reference sequence). Here the CDR3 DNA reads TGTGCCAGCAGTTTCTATGGGCATCAGCCCCAGCATTTT. As protein: CASSFYGHQPQHF.

Here the CDR3 DNA reads TGTGCCAGCAGTGACCCCCCCCAGAGGCTAGCGGGCGCCCAAGAGACCCAGTACTTC. Its translation: CASSDPPQRLAGAQETQYF. The chain recombines TRBV6-4 with TRBJ2-5, with 8 positions matching TRBD2. The CDR3 contains 19 residues. Germline CDR1 is MRHNA and CDR2 is SNTAGT. The V and J ends lost 2 bases and 1 base, in that order; junction bases with no gene match: 15.

This chain's CDR3 is CASSPGTGAEPQHF. The DNA of the CDR3 is TGCGCCAGCAGCCCGGGGACAGGGGCAGAGCCCCAGCATTTT. V is TRBV4-1 and J is TRBJ1-5, with 10 bases aligning to TRBD1. CDR1 and CDR2 (germline): MGHRA, YSYEKL. The CDR3 loop spans 14 amino acids. The junction had 5 bases not matched to a gene; V was cut back by 4 bases and J by 8 bases.

This clone was detected only a few times. Here the CDR3 DNA reads TGTGCCAGCAGCAGACTAGCGGGGGGGGTCTACGAGCAGTACTTC. It is translated as CASSRLAGGVYEQYF. The chain is built from TRBV14 and TRBJ2-7, with 14 bases aligning to TRBD2. The CDR3 runs to 15 residues. Germline values: CDR1 SGHDN, CDR2 FVKESK. V shed 5 bases and J 3 bases; nucleotides not matched to a gene: 3.

On this clone itself: At one end, the junction sequence differs from germline, possibly due to a read error. The V call is TRBV19, the J call TRBJ1-1, with 7 bases fitting TRBD1. The CDR3 sequence is 14 residues long. Looked up from germline, CDR1 is LNHDA and CDR2 is SQIVND (reference sequence). The CDR3 reads CASSLDRVGTEAFF. The DNA for the CDR3 is TGTGCCAGTAGTCTAGACAGGGTGGGCACTGAAGCTTTCTTT. The full variable domain, with the rest looked up from reference TRBV19 and TRBJ1-1, is DGGITQSPKYLFRKEGQNVTLSCEQNLNHDAMYWYRQDPGQGLRLIYYSQIVNDFQKGDIAEGYSVSREKKESFPLTVTSAQKNPTAFYLCASSLDRVGTEAFFGQGTRLTVV.

The V and J genes are TRBV4-1 and TRBJ2-7, with D hard to call. Trimming cost V 4 bases and J 2 bases, with 12 bases left between them. The CDR3 covers 14 residues. Germline-derived CDR1 and CDR2 are MGHRA and YSYEKL. The CDR3, as DNA: TGCGCCAGCAGCCGTACTACCCTCCCCTACGAGCAGTACTTC. Protein sequence: CASSRTTLPYEQYF.